This T cell receptor (beta chain) was sequenced during a study of shared clonotypes between healthy human individuals. General observations from the study: The authors sampled blood alone, and tissue repertoires likely differ.

There are many counts of this clone. Its antigen is undetermined. The study enrolled healthy HIV-negative adults without recent acute infections or vaccinations as donors. Germline V gives CDR1 SNHLY, CDR2 FYNNEI. The CDR3 totals 14 residues. V trimming: 2 bases; J trimming: 5 bases; junction bases outside the gene matches: 2. Unsorted PBMC replicate PCRs drew on roughly 290 ng DNA, representing tens of thousands of T cell genomes. What was sequenced on ten immunoSEQ deep assay plates was unsorted PBMC DNA. TCRdb keeps only in-frame clones here, not all; method: immunoSEQ multiplex PCR. The repertoire holds about 92,000 clones, with roughly 45% as singletons.

Sequenced input: PBMCs. The sequence was obtained from a woman between 40 and 50 years old in good health. Some clones in this sample may be carry-over from other donors' samples. J is TRBJ2-2 and V is TRBV2; 7 bases fit TRBD2. The DNA for the CDR3 is TGTGCCAGCAGTGAAAGCGGGGTTACCGGGGAGCTGTTTTTT. This codes for CASSESGVTGELFF.